This T cell receptor (beta chain) stems from a study of cytomegalovirus exposure and HLA in healthy donors. Researchers ran the PCR with 60 Vbeta and 13 Jbeta primers. Profiled with immunoSEQ multiplex PCR; TCRdb holds only in-frame clones, not every one. The sample lists some 130,000 clones, approximately 60% seen once, with under 2% in the top ten. The CDR3 extends over 16 amino acids. V was trimmed by 4 bases and J by 0 bases, leaving 13 bases between them. Germline-derived CDR1 and CDR2 are SGDLS and YYNGEE. Input material: PBMCs. The receptor's source is a human donor in good health. The rearrangement uses TRBV9 and TRBJ2-2, with D possibly TRBD1 on 6 matching bases. The CDR3 DNA sequence: TGTGCCAGCAGCTCCCCGGGACATTCGAACACCGGGGAGCTGTTTTTT. Protein product: CASSSPGHSNTGELFF. Together with reference TRBV9 and TRBJ2-2, the CDR3 gives the full variable domain: DSGVTQTPKHLITATGQRVTLRCSPRSGDLSVYWYQQSLDQGLQFLIQYYNGEERAKGNILERFSAQQFPDLHSELNLSSLELGDSALYFCASSSPGHSNTGELFFGEGSRLTVL.